The 12 T cell receptor beta chains below come from one sample, sequenced in a study of graft-versus-host responses after intestinal transplantation. The method was immunoSEQ multiplex PCR; TCRdb's version includes in-frame clones alone and lacks a portion of them. This table has approximately 10,000 clones, roughly 77% appearing once. Both intraepithelial and lamina propria lymphocytes were released by processing graft tissue. The specimen was ileum tissue, collected 142 days after intestinal transplantation. These receptors all come from a human patient who received an intestinal transplant, so some T cells may come from the graft donor.

This rearrangement joins TRBV18 to TRBJ2-7, with 7 bases matching TRBD1. J was trimmed by 2 bases and V by 5 bases; bases with no gene match: 3. The CDR3 loop spans 13 amino acids. Per germline, CDR1 KGHSH and CDR2 LQKENI. This CDR3 is CASSGGQTYEQYF. CDR3 in DNA: TGTGCCAGCTCAGGGGGACAGACCTACGAGCAGTACTTC.

The sample holds a few counts of this clone. The chain links TRBV9 to TRBJ2-3; D is unclear. This CDR3 is built from 16 residues. Germline CDR1 and CDR2: SGDLS and YYNGEE. V was shortened by 3 bases and J by 0 bases, with 14 bases between the two germline ends. In nucleotides, the CDR3 is TGTGCCAGCAGCGCATCCGGGTTCTCTAGCACAGATACGCAGTATTTT. This encodes CASSASGFSSTDTQYF.

J is TRBJ2-3 and V is TRBV4-2; TRBD2 matches at 7 bases. Per the germline V gene, CDR1 is LGHNA and CDR2 is YNFKEQ. The CDR3 is made up of 17 amino acids. V was clipped by 0 bases and J by 4 bases; unmatched bases: 10. Here the CDR3 reads CASSQEPRGRGADTQYF. CDR3 nucleotide sequence: TGTGCCAGCAGCCAAGAACCCCGCGGGAGAGGAGCAGATACGCAGTATTTT.

This chain links TRBV21-1 with TRBJ2-3; TRBD1 is taken as the D call from the table, unchecked against the DNA. TRBV21-1 is a pseudogene. This CDR3 has 16 residues. CDR3 residues: CASTTHKGEVTDTQYF. For the CDR3, the DNA is TGTGCCAGCACCACCCACAAAGGGGAAGTCACAGATACGCAGTATTTT.

This chain links TRBV5-6 with TRBJ2-3; a weak D match, TRBD2 (6 bases). V gave up 2 bases and J gave up 5 bases, with 12 bases separating them. Germline CDR1 and CDR2: SGHDT and YYEEEE. The CDR3 loop spans 14 amino acids. CDR3 in amino acids: CASSFWRAGDTQYF. DNA of the CDR3: TGTGCCAGCAGCTTTTGGAGGGCAGGAGATACGCAGTATTTT.

This rearrangement joins TRBV5-6 to TRBJ1-5; TRBD1 might be the D (5 bases). The CDR3 has 15 amino acids. Germline lookup yields CDR1 SGHDT and CDR2 YYEEEE. With 2 bases removed from V and 4 bases from J, the gap between germline ends came to 13 bases. The CDR3 bases are TGTGCCAGCAGCTTTTTCCGATCAGGGAATCAGCCCCAGCATTTT. It is translated as CASSFFRSGNQPQHF.

This chain connects TRBV10-3 to TRBJ2-7, with D possibly being TRBD2 (6 bases). Germline lookup yields CDR1 ENHRY and CDR2 SYGVKD. The CDR3 consists of 11 residues. V lost 10 bases and J lost 7, with 14 bases in between. The CDR3 coding sequence is TGTGCCAGCGGACGGGGGAGGGAGCAGTACTTC. Protein product: CASGRGREQYF.

The CDR3 here is CASSPLSGDEQYF. CDR3 in DNA: TGTGCCAGCTCACCACTTTCGGGGGACGAGCAGTACTTC. The rearrangement links TRBV18 to TRBJ2-7; D perhaps matches TRBD2 (6 bases). The germline gives CDR1 KGHSH, CDR2 LQKENI. This CDR3 has 13 amino acids. Trimming pared 1 base from V and 5 bases from J, leaving 9 bases between.

This clone was seen once. The J gene is TRBJ2-3, the V gene TRBV19, with D maybe TRBD2 (5 bases). The germline CDR1 and CDR2 sequences are LNHDA and SQIVND (reference sequence). V lost 1 base, J lost 4 bases, and 9 bases lay in between. The CDR3 is 14 amino acids. The CDR3 coding sequence is TGTGCCAGTAGTATAGGAGAGGGTCCAGATACGCAGTATTTT. Translated: CASSIGEGPDTQYF.

The V and J genes are TRBV7-6 and TRBJ2-3; 9 bases line up with TRBD2. The V gene's germline CDR1 is SGHVS and CDR2 FNYEAQ. The CDR3 covers 15 residues. The junction had 5 bases not matched to a gene; V was cut back by 0 bases and J by 7 bases. CDR3 amino acids: CASSLARGGANTQYF. CDR3 DNA sequence: TGTGCCAGCAGCTTAGCGCGGGGGGGGGCGAATACGCAGTATTTT.

V gene TRBV25-1 combines with J gene TRBJ2-3, with 8 bases that match TRBD2. V was clipped by 3 bases and J by 0 bases; unmatched bases: 8. Per the germline V gene, CDR1 is MGHDK and CDR2 is SYGVNS. The CDR3 spans 17 residues. This CDR3 is CASSDPRLASSTDTQYF. The CDR3 DNA is TGTGCCAGCAGTGACCCGCGACTAGCGTCTAGCACAGATACGCAGTATTTT.

By share, this clone ranks as medium-sized. V is TRBV4-1 and J is TRBJ2-1; D possibly corresponds to TRBD1 (6 bases). The CDR3 covers 16 residues. Germline V gives CDR1 MGHRA, CDR2 YSYEKL. The V gene lost 2 bases and the J gene lost 0 bases, with 11 bases spanning the gap. Here the CDR3 reads CASSQPQGSSYNEQFF. The CDR3 DNA reads as TGCGCCAGCAGCCAACCTCAGGGGAGCTCCTACAATGAGCAGTTCTTC.